These 12 T cell receptor beta chains were all obtained from the same sample, sequenced in a study of technical replicates of blood from a few donors. Produced via immunoSEQ multiplex PCR; TCRdb's table is partial and in-frame only. The profile shows tens of thousands of clones, approximately 86% of them singletons. The specimen was PBMCs. The receptors derive from a human donor in good health. Some clones in this sample may be carry-over from other donors' samples.

This clone has just a few counts. This chain joins TRBV11-2 and TRBJ2-7, with 7 bases lining up with TRBD1. This CDR3 contains 15 residues. Germline loops: CDR1 SGHAT, CDR2 FQNNGV. J lost 4 bases, V lost 1 base, and 7 bases had no gene match. This chain's CDR3 is CASSLGEGAQYEQYF. The CDR3 DNA is TGTGCCAGCAGCTTAGGAGAGGGGGCCCAGTACGAGCAGTACTTC.

The chain is built from TRBV7-2 and TRBJ2-5; 10 positions match TRBD2. Germline-derived CDR1 and CDR2 are SGHTA and FQGNSA. With V trimmed by 0 bases and J by 6 bases, 7 bases remained unmatched. The CDR3 is made up of 16 amino acids. CDR3 in amino acids: CASSLAASGGLKTQYF. As DNA, the CDR3 is TGTGCCAGCAGCTTAGCGGCTAGCGGGGGTCTGAAGACCCAGTACTTC.

The V call is TRBV27, the J call TRBJ2-5, with 9 bases identical to TRBD2. Germline V gene sequence: CDR1 MNHEY, CDR2 SMNVEV (reference sequence). CDR3 length equals 17 residues. V shed 1 base and J 5 bases; nucleotides not matched to a gene: 11. CDR3: CASSLFPLSGGGETQYF. Written as DNA, the CDR3 is TGTGCCAGCAGTTTATTTCCCCTTAGCGGGGGCGGGGAGACCCAGTACTTC.

The V gene is TRBV10-3, the J gene TRBJ2-2; 13 bases agree with TRBD2. The trim removed 6 bases at V and 4 bases at J, leaving 5 bases unmatched. Looked up from germline, CDR1 is ENHRY and CDR2 is SYGVKD. This CDR3 has 16 amino acids. The CDR3 reads CAISPTSGGTTGELFF. In DNA form, the CDR3 reads TGTGCCATCAGCCCGACTAGCGGGGGGACCACCGGGGAGCTGTTTTTT.

The count of this clone is one. The chain links TRBV11-2 to TRBJ2-6, with a weak D call TRBD2 (5 bases). V lost 4 bases and J lost 4, with 11 bases in between. There are 15 residues in the CDR3. Germline CDR1 and CDR2: SGHAT and FQNNGV. The CDR3 DNA reads as TGTGCCAGCAGCTCCCAGACGGGAGGGGCCAACGTCCTGACTTTC. Translating it yields CASSSQTGGANVLTF. The entire variable domain, with the rest obtained from reference TRBV11-2 and TRBJ2-6, is as follows: EAGVAQSPRYKIIEKRQSVAFWCNPISGHATLYWYQQILGQGPKLLIQFQNNGVVDDSQLPKDRFSAERLKGVDSTLKIQPAKLEDSAVYLCASSSQTGGANVLTFGAGSRLTVL.

This clone was recorded a few times. This rearrangement joins TRBV6-1 to TRBJ1-1; a weak D match, TRBD1 (5 bases). The V and J ends lost 6 bases and 0 bases respectively, with 11 bases between them. This CDR3 has 14 residues. The germline CDR1 and CDR2 sequences are MNHNS and SASEGT. The CDR3 sequence: CASRKGLMNTEAFF. The CDR3 DNA reads as TGTGCCAGCAGAAAGGGACTTATGAACACTGAAGCTTTCTTT.

The chain has TRBV7-8 and TRBJ1-5, with TRBD1 matching 11 bases. The ends lost 5 bases at V and 1 base at J; junction bases unmatched: 10. CDR3 length equals 18 residues. The V gene's germline CDR1 is SGHVS and CDR2 FQNEAQ. The CDR3 sequence is CASSIRDRGTVSNQPQHF. In DNA form, the CDR3 reads TGTGCCAGCAGCATCCGGGACAGGGGGACCGTAAGCAATCAGCCCCAGCATTTT.

The rearrangement uses TRBV18 and TRBJ2-1; a possible D gene is TRBD2 (5 bases). The CDR3 totals 15 residues. V lost 3 bases and J lost 0, with 9 bases in between. Germline values: CDR1 KGHSH, CDR2 LQKENI. The CDR3 DNA follows: TGTGCCAGCTCACCCCCCCGGGGCTCCTACAATGAGCAGTTCTTC. Translation gives CASSPPRGSYNEQFF. Complete variable domain (other parts from reference TRBV18 and TRBJ2-1): NAGVMQNPRHLVRRRGQEARLRCSPMKGHSHVYWYRQLPEEGLKFMVYLQKENIIDESGMPKERFSAEFPKEGPSILRIQQVVRGDSAAYFCASSPPRGSYNEQFFGPGTRLTVL.

The chain carries TRBV7-3 and TRBJ2-7; 8 bases agree with TRBD1. CDR3 length: 16 amino acids. V shed 3 bases and J 0 bases; nucleotides not matched to a gene: 7. The germline V gene has CDR1 SGHTA and CDR2 FQGTGA. As DNA, the CDR3 is TGTGCCAGCAGCTTTCGAGACAGGGGCCCCTCCTACGAGCAGTACTTC. This gives the protein CASSFRDRGPSYEQYF.

The rearrangement links TRBV9 to TRBJ2-2; tentative D call: TRBD1 (6 bases). The CDR3 extends over 16 amino acids. CDR1 and CDR2 from the germline V gene are SGDLS and YYNGEE. Between the trimmed V and J ends, which lost 3 bases and 6 bases, there was a span of 18 bases. CDR3 amino acids: CASSEGDALSAGELFF. The CDR3 nucleotides read TGTGCCAGCAGCGAGGGGGACGCGCTTTCGGCCGGGGAGCTGTTTTTT.

J is TRBJ2-3 and V is TRBV14; unclear D gene. Germline V gene sequence: CDR1 SGHDN, CDR2 FVKESK. The CDR3 has 17 amino acids. Trimming took off 0 bases at V and 0 bases at J, with 13 bases between the two ends. Here the CDR3 reads CASSQDYTSSSTDTQYF. The CDR3 region has the DNA TGTGCCAGCAGCCAAGATTACACATCATCTAGCACAGATACGCAGTATTTT.

V gene TRBV15 combines with J gene TRBJ1-5; D gene uncertain. In germline, CDR1 is LNHNV, CDR2 YYDKDF (reference sequence). CDR3 length equals 14 residues. With 0 bases removed from V and 7 bases from J, the gap between germline ends came to 10 bases. CDR3 loop: CATSRDRGIQPQHF. CDR3 nucleotides: TGTGCCACCAGCAGAGATAGAGGGATCCAGCCCCAGCATTTT.